These 7 T cell receptor beta chains originate from one sample sequenced in a study of regulatory T cells in long-lasting Graves disease. The sample's time point: newly diagnosed GD, antithyroid drugs for less than 3 months. Construction of the TCR library relied on RNA isolated from PBMCs. According to the study, TCR beta libraries were built with iRepertoire HTBI primers and CDR3-region Arm-PCR. TCRdb used MiXCR to reprocess the multiplex PCR reads, holding one entry per CDR3 protein. Found here are 450,000 to 500,000 distinct CDR3 sequences, around 15% of them singletons; the top ten hold about 12%. This same sample was also taken into another study, of T cells in Graves' hyperthyroidism and ophthalmopathy.

The material was peripheral blood mononuclear cells (PBMCs), obtained at new diagnosis, from a patient treated with antithyroid drugs. The receptors originated from a man aged 35 to 55 with Graves disease.

Many counts were recorded for this clonotype. The V gene is TRBV2, the J gene TRBJ2-3; weak D call: TRBD2 (6 bases). Trimming left V 8 bases short and J 5 bases short, with 11 bases between. CDR3 size: 12 residues. CDR1 and CDR2 from the germline V gene are SNHLY and FYNNEI. The DNA for the CDR3 is TGTGCCAGCGGGCTAGCGAAAGATACGCAGTATTTT. Encoded protein: CASGLAKDTQYF.

Ten or more counts support this clonotype. The chain has TRBV5-1 and TRBJ2-2; D is perhaps TRBD1 (6 bases). CDR1 SGHRS and CDR2 YFSETQ come from the germline V gene. V gave up 4 bases and J gave up 7 bases, with 17 bases separating them. There are 15 residues in the CDR3. The CDR3 sequence is CASSTGQWPVGELFF. DNA of the CDR3: TGCGCCAGCAGCACCGGACAGTGGCCTGTCGGGGAGCTGTTTTTT.

The chain couples TRBV5-1 to TRBJ2-4, with a weak D call TRBD2 (6 bases). The germline CDR1 and CDR2 sequences are SGHRS and YFSETQ. V gave up 4 bases and J gave up 6 bases, with 14 bases separating them. This CDR3 has 14 residues. The CDR3 nucleotides are TGCGCCAGCAGCGTAGGGGTGGGAGGAAACATTCAGTACTTC. Translation gives CASSVGVGGNIQYF.

Concerning this clonotype itself: Given a far larger clone just one base away, this is likely a sequencing read error. The V and J genes are TRBV3-1 and TRBJ2-4; 11 nucleotides line up with TRBD2. The end of the DNA fits TRBJ2-1 better, so the J call may be wrong. Germline assignment: CDR1 LGHDT and CDR2 YNNKEL (reference sequence). The CDR3 contains 16 residues. The CDR3: CASSQVPGLADSEQFF. CDR3 nucleotides: TGTGCCAGCAGCCAAGTCCCGGGACTAGCGGACAGTGAGCAGTTCTTC.

This clonotype came up many times. The genes are TRBV5-1 and TRBJ1-1; a weak D match, TRBD1 (6 bases). The CDR3 covers 13 residues. The germline V gene encodes CDR1 SGHRS and CDR2 YFSETQ. The V and J ends lost 7 bases and 3 bases respectively, with 13 bases between them. CDR3 sequence (DNA): TGCGCCAGCCACCGACAGGAAGACACTGAAGCTTTCTTT. Protein: CASHRQEDTEAFF.

Points on this clonotype: Possible read error: a much larger clone is one base away. The rearrangement links TRBV20-1 to TRBJ2-5, with 7 bases matching TRBD1. The germline V gene has CDR1 DFQATT and CDR2 SNEGSKA (reference sequence). CDR3 length: 11 amino acids. V gave up 6 bases and J gave up 5 bases; unmatched junction bases: 3. CDR3: CSAGQHETQYF. The CDR3 bases are TGCAGTGCGGGACAGCATGAGACCCAGTACTTC.

The chain recombines TRBV12-3 or TRBV12-4 with TRBJ2-3; D possibly corresponds to TRBD2 (6 bases). V gave up 6 bases and J gave up 2 bases, with 15 bases separating them. This CDR3 has 15 amino acids. The CDR3 sequence: CASSVGGPLTDTQYF. Here the CDR3 DNA reads TGTGCCAGCAGCGTAGGAGGGCCCCTCACAGATACGCAGTATTTT.